This T cell receptor beta chain is drawn from a study of early T cells in non-severe SARS-CoV-2 infection. Study summary: The chains were unpaired, and the sequenced material was bulk RNA from unsorted whole blood.

Losses at the gene ends were 3 bases for V and 6 bases for J; bases not matched to a gene: 10. The germline CDR1 and CDR2 sequences are SQVTM and ANQGSEA. CDR3 length: 14 amino acids. This clonotype was seen only a few times. The antigen is undetermined. Regarding the study as a whole: There was a bias toward anti-spike CD8 responses in VDJdb matching, which missed private and CD4 specificities.

Individual cDNA molecules received unique molecular identifiers during library preparation. TCRdb itself ran the 5' RACE reads through MiXCR, one entry per CDR3 protein. The sample lists tens of thousands of distinct CDR3 sequences, approximately 10% occurring once. The J gene is TRBJ2-7, the V gene TRBV29-1, with 8 positions matching TRBD1. This sequence was found in an adult who was a healthcare worker with PCR-confirmed SARS-CoV-2 infection or an uninfected control (not recorded which). Specimen: whole blood, collected at baseline. As DNA, the CDR3 is TGCAGCGTTGATACAGGGGGTGGATACGGCGAGCAGTACTTC. Amino acids: CSVDTGGGYGEQYF.